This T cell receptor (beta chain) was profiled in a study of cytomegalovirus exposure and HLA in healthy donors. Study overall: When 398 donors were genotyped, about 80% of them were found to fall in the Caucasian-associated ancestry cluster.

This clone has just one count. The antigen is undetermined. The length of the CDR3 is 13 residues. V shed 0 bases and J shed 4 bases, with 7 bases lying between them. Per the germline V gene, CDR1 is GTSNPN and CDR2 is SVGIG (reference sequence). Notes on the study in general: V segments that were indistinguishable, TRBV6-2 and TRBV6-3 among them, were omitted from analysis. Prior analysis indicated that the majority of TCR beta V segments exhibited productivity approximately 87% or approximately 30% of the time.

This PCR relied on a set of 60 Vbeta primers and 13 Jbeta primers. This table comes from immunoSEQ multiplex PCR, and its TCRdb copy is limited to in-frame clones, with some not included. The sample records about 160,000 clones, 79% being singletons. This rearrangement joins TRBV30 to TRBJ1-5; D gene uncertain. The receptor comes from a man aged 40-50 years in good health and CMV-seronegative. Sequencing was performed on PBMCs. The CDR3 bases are TGTGCCTGGAGTGTTTTAGATAATCAGCCCCAGCATTTT. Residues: CAWSVLDNQPQHF.